Listed below are T cell receptor beta chains from one sample, sequenced in a study of CD8 T cells in Susac syndrome. TCRdb re-derived calls from the immunoSEQ multiplex PCR reads in MiXCR, one entry per CDR3 protein. The repertoire holds around 99,000 distinct CDR3 sequences, with roughly 95% as singletons. The material sequenced was CD4+ T cells from PBMCs. These receptors were taken from a human donor in good health. Each CDR3 is given with its conserved first and last residue. The D gene is left open where the match is weak. Part of the rows lack a size; the others show once, few, many or a class for expanded clones.

j_gene	abundance	d_gene	v_gene	CDR3aa	CDR3nt
TRBJ1-1	-	-	TRBV2	CASSDVVGRMNTEAFF	TGTGCCAGCAGTGACGTGGTGGGTAGGATGAACACTGAAGCTTTCTTT
TRBJ2-7	-	TRBD1	TRBV7-9	CASSPDLDRGEQYF	TGTGCCAGCAGCCCAGACCTGGACAGGGGCGAGCAGTACTTC
TRBJ1-2	-	-	TRBV5-6	CASSFGYGYTF	TGTGCCAGCAGCTTCGGATATGGCTACACCTTC
TRBJ2-7	-	-	TRBV6-5	CASSYSPPRGGYEQYF	TGTGCCAGCAGTTACTCCCCGCCCAGAGGGGGCTACGAGCAGTACTTC
TRBJ1-2	-	-	TRBV6-1	CASSEGRQAGKYTF	TGTGCCAGCAGTGAAGGGAGACAAGCGGGGAAATACACCTTC
TRBJ2-7	-	TRBD2	TRBV5-4	CASSNDLGAGGTKEQYF	TGTGCCAGCAGCAACGACCTAGGGGCGGGGGGGACGAAGGAGCAGTACTTC
TRBJ2-7	-	TRBD1	TRBV7-9	CASSLWDRASYEQYF	TGTGCCAGCAGCTTATGGGACAGGGCTTCCTACGAGCAGTACTTC
TRBJ2-2	-	TRBD2	TRBV15	CATSRDSGGRRTGELFF	TGTGCCACCAGCAGAGATTCGGGCGGGAGAAGAACCGGGGAGCTGTTTTTT
TRBJ1-5	-	TRBD1	TRBV3-1	CASSQGQGGFQPQHF	TGTGCCAGCAGCCAAGGACAGGGTGGTTTTCAGCCCCAGCATTTT
TRBJ2-2	-	-	TRBV15	CATSRGQVNTGELFF	TGTGCCACCAGCAGAGGACAGGTGAACACCGGGGAGCTGTTTTTT
TRBJ2-5	-	-	TRBV5-6	CASSLPGTETQYF	TGTGCCAGCAGCTTGCCAGGGACCGAGACCCAGTACTTC
TRBJ2-7	once	-	TRBV7-2	CASSLAGPQGQYF	TGTGCCAGCAGCTTGGCCGGGCCTCAAGGGCAGTACTTC
TRBJ2-7	-	-	TRBV18	CASSPPGPSYEQYF	TGTGCCAGCTCACCCCCGGGACCCTCCTACGAGCAGTACTTC
TRBJ1-4	-	-	TRBV9	CASSVDAATTNEKLFF	TGTGCCAGCAGCGTAGACGCGGCTACAACTAATGAAAAACTGTTTTTT
TRBJ2-3	-	-	TRBV7-9	CASSPVEDTQYF	TGTGCCAGCAGCCCGGTCGAGGATACGCAGTATTTT
TRBJ2-3	-	-	TRBV12-3/TRBV12-4	CASSPQTPRGDTQYF	TGTGCCAGCAGTCCTCAGACTCCCCGTGGAGATACGCAGTATTTT
TRBJ2-3	-	-	TRBV4-2	CASSPKAASTDTQYF	TGTGCCAGCAGCCCGAAAGCGGCTAGCACAGATACGCAGTATTTT
TRBJ2-3	-	TRBD1	TRBV29-1	CSVDPRDRGITDTQYF	TGCAGCGTTGACCCTCGGGACAGGGGCATCACAGATACGCAGTATTTT